The 13 T cell receptor beta chains below all came from one sample that was sequenced in a study of cytomegalovirus exposure and HLA in healthy donors. The table came from immunoSEQ multiplex PCR; TCRdb's copy has only in-frame clones and leaves some out. The table includes about 130,000 clones, 75% to 90% detected once. Sequenced sample: PBMCs. These receptors were collected from a woman between 18 and 30 years old in good health and CMV-seronegative.

The chain is built from TRBV9 and TRBJ2-1; the D is unclear. The germline V gene has CDR1 SGDLS and CDR2 YYNGEE. Trimming stripped 4 bases from V and 4 bases from J, with 18 bases between. The CDR3 extends over 16 amino acids. CDR3 region: CASSHQPAETYNEQFF. Written as DNA, the CDR3 is TGTGCCAGCAGCCATCAGCCGGCGGAAACTTACAATGAGCAGTTCTTC.

The chain recombines TRBV4-1 with TRBJ1-2, with D maybe TRBD1 (6 bases). Germline V gene data show CDR1 as MGHRA and CDR2 as YSYEKL. The V end was cut by 8 bases, the J end by 0 bases, with 16 bases between. The CDR3 is 15 residues long. In DNA, the CDR3 is TGCGCCAGCTCACCTGGACAGCCAACTAACTATGGCTACACCTTC. It translates to CASSPGQPTNYGYTF.

The chain joins TRBV6-5 to TRBJ2-5; 10 positions agree with TRBD2. J lost 1 base, V lost 4 bases, and 3 bases had no gene match. CDR3 length: 15 amino acids. CDR1 and CDR2 (germline): MNHEY, SVGAGI. The DNA for the CDR3 is TGTGCCAGCAGTTTCAGCGGGGGGGCCCAAGAGACCCAGTACTTC. Protein sequence: CASSFSGGAQETQYF.

The chain is built from TRBV23-1 and TRBJ1-6; 7 nucleotides match TRBD1. TRBV23-1 is an ORF for which the function is uncertain. This CDR3 is 17 amino acids long. Trimming cost V 2 bases and J 0 bases; bases outside gene matches: 4. The CDR3 protein is CASSQRQGSSYNSPLHF. The DNA for the CDR3 is TGCGCCAGCAGTCAAAGACAGGGCAGCTCCTATAATTCACCCCTCCACTTT.

CDR3: CASSLDRGAARQPQHF. CDR3 DNA sequence: TGTGCCAGCAGCTTAGACAGGGGAGCGGCTCGTCAGCCCCAGCATTTT. The chain is built from TRBV7-9 and TRBJ1-5, with 7 bases aligning to TRBD1. Germline lookup yields CDR1 SEHNR and CDR2 FQNEAQ (reference sequence). The CDR3 runs 16 residues. The V segment lost 1 base and the J segment 6 bases; nucleotides outside the gene matches: 9.

The chain is built from TRBV4-1 and TRBJ2-3; TRBD2 matches 8 bases. V lost 5 bases to trimming and J lost 2 bases; unmatched junction nucleotides: 6. In germline, CDR1 is MGHRA, CDR2 YSYEKL. This CDR3 region has 15 residues. This CDR3 reads CASSSERGLTDTQYF. In nucleotides, the CDR3 is TGCGCCAGCAGCTCCGAGCGGGGGCTCACAGATACGCAGTATTTT.

The rearrangement joins TRBV7-8 to TRBJ1-4; D is perhaps TRBD1 (5 bases). Germline CDR1 is SGHVS and CDR2 is FQNEAQ. Trimming removed 4 bases from V and 2 bases from J, with 8 bases in between. There are 14 residues in the CDR3. CDR3 in amino acids: CASSSQGTNEKLFF. CDR3 nucleotides: TGTGCCAGCAGCTCGCAGGGTACTAATGAAAAACTGTTTTTT.

This chain joins TRBV10-3 and TRBJ1-2, with D unclear. Trimming took off 3 bases at V and 8 bases at J, with 10 bases between the two ends. Germline values: CDR1 ENHRY, CDR2 SYGVKD. This CDR3 comprises 12 residues. The CDR3: CAISDIGLGYTF. The CDR3 nucleotides read TGTGCCATCAGTGATATCGGTCTCGGCTACACCTTC.

This chain connects TRBV19 to TRBJ1-5; D is undetermined. The CDR3 totals 19 residues. Trimming removed 5 bases from V and 1 base from J, with 24 bases in between. Germline loops: CDR1 LNHDA, CDR2 SQIVND (reference sequence). In DNA form, the CDR3 reads TGTGCCAGTAGTTCCTTCCTACCCAAAGCTAGAGACAGCAATCAGCCCCAGCATTTT. Translated, it gives CASSSFLPKARDSNQPQHF.

The V and J genes are TRBV7-9 and TRBJ1-4, with TRBD1 matching 7 bases. CDR3 size: 14 residues. Germline CDR1 and CDR2: SEHNR and FQNEAQ (reference sequence). Losses at the gene ends were 5 bases for V and 3 bases for J; bases not matched to a gene: 3. The CDR3 coding sequence is TGTGCCAGCAGCCAACAGGGGTCTAATGAAAAACTGTTTTTT. This sequence encodes CASSQQGSNEKLFF.

This chain links TRBV28 with TRBJ2-3; D remains unclear. Deletions cut 6 bases from V and 2 bases from J, with 18 bases between. This CDR3 has 16 amino acids. The germline CDR1 and CDR2 sequences are MDHEN and SYDVKM. The CDR3 DNA reads TGTGCCAGCAGCTCCCCAGTCCGACATAACACAGATACGCAGTATTTT. Translation: CASSSPVRHNTDTQYF.

The chain joins TRBV15 to TRBJ1-2; D gene ambiguous. V was cut by 0 bases and J by 8 bases, with 19 bases left in between. The CDR3 loop spans 16 amino acids. Per germline, CDR1 LNHNV and CDR2 YYDKDF (reference sequence). CDR3: CATSRENTAALGGYTF. CDR3 coding DNA: TGTGCCACCAGCAGAGAGAATACAGCGGCCCTGGGAGGCTACACCTTC.

The chain links TRBV10-3 to TRBJ2-3, with 7 positions matching TRBD1. The J segment lost 3 bases and the V segment lost 6 bases, leaving 3 bases of the junction unmatched. CDR3 length equals 13 residues. The germline gives CDR1 ENHRY, CDR2 SYGVKD. CDR3: CAISTGVTDTQYF. In DNA, the CDR3 is TGTGCCATCAGCACAGGGGTGACAGATACGCAGTATTTT.